This TCR beta chain was recovered during a study of brain T cells in children with intractable seizures. Notes on the study in general: Patients' HCMV serostatus was unknown; virus specificity rests on CDR3 similarity alone. Absence of clones before surgery may stem from lower sequencing depth.

Surgery cases with the highest brain T cell transcript signatures were chosen for sequencing. Remarks on this clone: Its cognate antigen is unknown.

Profiled with immunoSEQ multiplex PCR; TCRdb holds only in-frame clones, not every one. This sample has fewer than 80,000 clones; approximately 94% occur once, and the top ten carry 0.38%. The sample was peripheral blood, taken at surgery. The receptor's source is a boy under two years old with focal cortical dysplasia and intractable seizures.

CDR3 sequence (DNA): TGTGCCAGCAGCCAACCGGACAGGGTAGGAACTGAAGCTTTCTTT. Its translation: CASSQPDRVGTEAFF. The chain joins TRBV3-1 (or the pseudogene TRBV3-2) to TRBJ1-1; 8 bases match TRBD1. The ends lost 2 bases at V and 5 bases at J; junction bases unmatched: 7. The germline V gene has CDR1 LGHDT and CDR2 YNNKEL (reference sequence). The CDR3 covers 15 residues.